The source of this T cell receptor beta chain is a study of response to subunit inactivated influenza vaccine. TCRdb reprocessed the RT-PCR reads with MiXCR, giving one entry per CDR3 protein. The sample lists about 540,000 distinct CDR3 sequences; 14% were seen once. Trimming cost V 5 bases and J 10 bases, with 15 bases left between them. The CDR3 sequence is 13 residues long. The germline V gene has CDR1 SGHVS and CDR2 FQNEAQ. The J gene is TRBJ2-1, the V gene TRBV7-8; D perhaps matches TRBD1 (6 bases). The sequence derives from a man over 45 who received an inactivated influenza vaccine. The sequencing used PBMCs from blood, collected approximately 13 days after vaccination. CDR3 loop: CASSQGPSEEQFF. CDR3 DNA: TGTGCCAGCAGCCAGGGGCCGAGTGAAGAGCAGTTCTTC.